These 15 T cell receptor beta chains were all obtained from the same sample, sequenced in a study of T cell repertoires in cytomegalovirus infection. TCRdb processed the reads anew with MiXCR; each CDR3 protein has one entry. The data show about 890,000 distinct CDR3 sequences, approximately 30% seen once. No cognate antigen is known for these TCRs. The material sequenced was cultured CD8+ T cells from PBMCs, taken from culture after CMV antigen stimulation. The receptor set was obtained from a human donor in good health (CMV status not recorded). Some clones in this sample may be carry-over from other donors' samples.

This clonotype has just a few counts. The chain joins TRBV6-4 to TRBJ2-1; D perhaps matches TRBD1 (6 bases). V dropped 0 bases and J dropped 0 bases, with 6 bases sitting between them. This CDR3 spans 15 amino acids. The V gene's germline CDR1 is MRHNA and CDR2 SNTAGT. CDR3 DNA: TGTGCCAGCAGTGACTCGGGGGCCTCCTACAATGAGCAGTTCTTC. It yields the protein CASSDSGASYNEQFF.

The J gene is TRBJ2-3, the V gene TRBV27; possibly TRBD2 for D (6 bases). Germline V CDR1 and CDR2: MNHEY, SMNVEV (reference sequence). The V gene lost 4 bases and the J gene lost 11 bases, with 10 bases spanning the gap. CDR3 length: 11 residues. CDR3 sequence (DNA): TGTGCCAGCAGTTCGGGAGTGGGGCAGTATTTT. Protein: CASSSGVGQYF.

The chain uses TRBV19 and TRBJ2-1; 7 positions match TRBD1. The CDR3 is 15 amino acids. Germline V gene lookup returns CDR1 LNHDA and CDR2 SQIVND (reference sequence). Trimming took 3 bases from V and 8 from J; bases not matched to a gene: 10. The CDR3 here is CASSIFGQAGDEQFF. The DNA of the CDR3 is TGTGCCAGTAGTATCTTCGGACAGGCCGGGGATGAGCAGTTCTTC.

This chain connects TRBV9 to TRBJ2-5, with 7 bases that match TRBD1. The V gene end was trimmed by 4 bases and the J gene end by 2 bases; junction bases not matched to a gene: 8. The germline V gene encodes CDR1 SGDLS and CDR2 YYNGEE. The CDR3 runs to 15 residues. The CDR3: CASSIRDSRQETQYF. The CDR3 DNA sequence: TGTGCCAGCAGCATTCGGGACAGTCGACAAGAGACCCAGTACTTC.

The V and J genes are TRBV7-6 and TRBJ2-7; no clear D. CDR1 and CDR2 from the germline V gene are SGHVS and FNYEAQ. Trimming left V 7 bases short and J 5 bases short, with 15 bases between. CDR3 length: 13 amino acids. This CDR3 reads CASIPPNSNEQYF. The DNA of the CDR3 is TGTGCCAGCATCCCCCCGAATAGCAACGAGCAGTACTTC.

The V and J genes are TRBV18 and TRBJ1-4, with D possibly TRBD1 on 5 matching bases. The length of the CDR3 is 16 residues. V was cut by 2 bases and J by 6 bases, with 16 bases left in between. Germline CDR1 KGHSH, CDR2 LQKENI. The CDR3 sequence: CASSPSDSSWHEKLFF. CDR3 in DNA: TGTGCCAGCTCACCAAGCGACAGTTCGTGGCATGAAAAACTGTTTTTT.

This clonotype was seen a few times. The chain carries TRBV7-8 and TRBJ1-4, with TRBD1 identical over 8 bases. Trimming cost V 3 bases and J 8 bases; bases outside gene matches: 8. The germline CDR1 and CDR2 sequences are SGHVS and FQNEAQ. The CDR3 contains 15 residues. The DNA of the CDR3 is TGTGCCAGCAGCTTTATGGACAGGGTTAGAGAAAAACTGTTTTTT. This gives the protein CASSFMDRVREKLFF.

This clonotype was seen only a few times. The rearrangement uses TRBV12-3 or TRBV12-4 and TRBJ2-7, with a possible D match to TRBD1 (6 bases). The CDR3 extends over 11 amino acids. V dropped 6 bases and J dropped 11 bases, with 14 bases sitting between them. CDR3 sequence: CASSNGDNEYF. CDR3 nucleotide sequence: TGTGCCAGCAGCAATGGGGACAATGAGTACTTC.

The rearrangement links TRBV7-9 to TRBJ1-5; TRBD1 agrees at 7 bases. CDR1 SEHNR and CDR2 FQNEAQ come from the germline V gene (reference sequence). The CDR3 has 18 residues. The junction had 20 bases not matched to a gene; V was cut back by 5 bases and J by 7 bases. Here the CDR3 DNA reads TGTGCCAGCAGCAAATCGACAGGGATGGGCCTTGTGGAGCAGCCCCAGCATTTT. This codes for CASSKSTGMGLVEQPQHF.

CDR3 nucleotide sequence: TGTGCCAGCAGCCCTCACGACAGGCAAGAGACCCAGTACTTC. This encodes CASSPHDRQETQYF. The chain combines TRBV11-3 with TRBJ2-5, with D perhaps matching TRBD1 (6 bases). The V end was cut by 5 bases, the J end by 2 bases, with 12 bases between. This CDR3 region has 14 residues. CDR1 is SGHNT, CDR2 YENEEA, per germline.

The chain carries TRBV5-6 and TRBJ2-7, with 8 nucleotides matching TRBD1. Trimming at V came to 6 bases and at J to 3 bases, leaving 8 bases not matched to a gene. Germline V gene data show CDR1 as SGHDT and CDR2 as YYEEEE. This CDR3 has 14 residues. This CDR3 reads CASNPGQALYEQYF. The CDR3 DNA sequence: TGTGCCAGCAACCCGGGACAGGCCCTCTACGAGCAGTACTTC.

This clonotype was counted between two and nine times. This sequence joins TRBV4-1 and TRBJ2-1; D is unclear. The CDR3 is made up of 15 amino acids. Germline CDR1 is MGHRA and CDR2 is YSYEKL. Trimming cost V 4 bases and J 0 bases, with 10 bases left between them. CDR3 sequence: CASSLPRSSYNEQFF. As DNA, the CDR3 is TGCGCCAGCAGCCTCCCCAGGAGCTCCTACAATGAGCAGTTCTTC.

This clonotype was counted ten times or more. The genes are TRBV28 and TRBJ1-2; 11 nucleotides line up with TRBD1. The CDR3 loop spans 15 amino acids. The V segment lost 10 bases and the J segment 4 bases; nucleotides outside the gene matches: 11. In germline, CDR1 is MDHEN, CDR2 SYDVKM. For the CDR3, the DNA is TGTGCCACCAAGCCCGGACAGGGGGCGTTCTATGGCTACACCTTC. This codes for CATKPGQGAFYGYTF.

J is TRBJ2-7 and V is TRBV6-2 or TRBV6-3; 7 positions agree with TRBD1. Trimming cost V 6 bases and J 7 bases; bases outside gene matches: 9. This CDR3 has 13 residues. Germline lookup yields CDR1 MNHEY and CDR2 SVGEGT. Written as DNA, the CDR3 is TGTGCCAGCAGCTTACCCACAGGGGTTGAGCAGTACGTC. Its protein product is CASSLPTGVEQYV.

The J gene is TRBJ2-3, the V gene TRBV27; D not certain. The CDR3 spans 13 residues. Germline-derived CDR1 and CDR2 are MNHEY and SMNVEV (reference sequence). Trimming cost V 6 bases and J 1 base, with 8 bases left between them. The CDR3 reads CASRWLGTDTQYF. For the CDR3, the DNA is TGTGCCAGCAGATGGCTGGGCACAGATACGCAGTATTTT.